One sample yielded the 20 T cell receptor beta chains listed below, sequenced in a study of immune evolution from preneoplasia to lung adenocarcinoma. Sequencing was performed with immunoSEQ multiplex PCR; in TCRdb, only in-frame clones are kept and a portion is missing. This table has approximately 11,000 clones, 82% appearing once. The sample taken for sequencing was FFPE minimally invasive lung adenocarcinoma tissue. These TCRs come from a person aged 70 to 80 with lung adenocarcinoma.

This chain links TRBV14 with TRBJ2-1, with no clear D. The V end was cut by 2 bases, the J end by 8 bases, with 4 bases between. This CDR3 has 11 amino acids. Per germline, CDR1 SGHDN and CDR2 FVKESK. The CDR3 sequence: CASSQLYEQFF. DNA of the CDR3: TGTGCCAGCAGCCAATTATATGAGCAGTTCTTC. Looking up the rest from reference TRBV14 and TRBJ2-1 gives the full variable domain: EAGVTQFPSHSVIEKGQTVTLRCDPISGHDNLYWYRRVMGKEIKFLLHFVKESKQDESGMPNNRFLAERTGGTYSTLKVQPAELEDSGVYFCASSQLYEQFFGPGTRLTVL.

This clone was observed a few times. The chain joins TRBV15 to TRBJ2-5, with TRBD2 as a possible D gene (5 bases). CDR3 length equals 15 residues. Per germline, CDR1 LNHNV and CDR2 YYDKDF (reference sequence). Trimming took off 3 bases at V and 5 bases at J, with 16 bases between the two ends. The CDR3 loop is CATSSFGDPGETQYF. The CDR3 DNA reads TGTGCCACCAGCAGCTTCGGGGATCCGGGGGAGACCCAGTACTTC.

The V gene is TRBV30, the J gene TRBJ2-3; D is perhaps TRBD1 or TRBD2 (6 bases each). The CDR3 totals 14 residues. V gave up 4 bases and J gave up 0 bases, with 11 bases separating them. Germline CDR1 GTSNPN, CDR2 SVGIG (reference sequence). CDR3 region: CAWNQGTSTDTQYF. The CDR3 DNA sequence: TGTGCCTGGAATCAGGGGACTAGCACAGATACGCAGTATTTT.

The chain links TRBV6-5 to TRBJ2-7; 8 positions match TRBD2. V lost 6 bases, J lost 11 bases, and 9 bases stayed unmatched. Looked up from germline, CDR1 is MNHEY and CDR2 is SVGAGI. This CDR3 is 12 amino acids long. In DNA form, the CDR3 reads TGTGCCAGCAGATCGTTCAGCGGGAGCAAGTACTTC. It codes for CASRSFSGSKYF.

The rearrangement joins TRBV4-1 to TRBJ2-3; 10 nucleotides line up with TRBD1. Trimming took 4 bases from V and 0 from J; bases not matched to a gene: 4. There are 16 residues in the CDR3. CDR1 is MGHRA, CDR2 YSYEKL, per germline. The CDR3 sequence: CASSPDRGSSTDTQYF. CDR3 sequence (DNA): TGCGCCAGCAGCCCGGACAGGGGGAGTAGCACAGATACGCAGTATTTT.

This clone was picked up a small number of times. The gene calls are TRBV5-6 and TRBJ2-4; 9 positions agree with TRBD1. The CDR3 spans 18 residues. V lost 4 bases to trimming and J lost 8 bases; unmatched junction nucleotides: 19. The germline gives CDR1 SGHDT, CDR2 YYEEEE. CDR3 bases: TGTGCCAGCAGCCTATCACTCGGGACAGGGACCTTAACGGACATTCAGTACTTC. This gives the protein CASSLSLGTGTLTDIQYF.

V is TRBV30 and J is TRBJ1-5; 8 bases match TRBD1. V trimming: 7 bases; J trimming: 0 bases; junction bases outside the gene matches: 2. Germline CDR1 GTSNPN, CDR2 SVGIG (reference sequence). CDR3 length: 13 amino acids. The CDR3 DNA reads TGTGCCTCCGACAGGGGTAGCAATCAGCCCCAGCATTTT. Translated: CASDRGSNQPQHF.

The J gene is TRBJ2-5, the V gene TRBV7-2; D could derive from TRBD1 or TRBD2 (5 bases each). CDR3 length: 14 residues. The V end was cut by 6 bases, the J end by 1 base, with 12 bases between. Germline lookup yields CDR1 SGHTA and CDR2 FQGNSA. CDR3 in amino acids: CASSNLRGQETQYF. CDR3 in DNA: TGTGCCAGCAGTAACCTGAGGGGCCAAGAGACCCAGTACTTC.

The chain has TRBV6-6 and TRBJ2-2; no clear D. Trimming left V 7 bases short and J 2 bases short, with 11 bases between. CDR1 and CDR2 (germline): MNHNY, SVGAGI (reference sequence). The CDR3 spans 14 residues. The CDR3 nucleotides are TGTGCCAGCAATTTGGCCAGAAACACCGGGGAGCTGTTTTTT. Translating it yields CASNLARNTGELFF.

This sequence joins TRBV7-9 and TRBJ2-1; 9 nucleotides match TRBD2. Looked up from germline, CDR1 is SEHNR and CDR2 is FQNEAQ (reference sequence). V lost 6 bases, J lost 6 bases, and 12 bases stayed unmatched. The CDR3 is 16 amino acids. As DNA, the CDR3 is TGTGCCAGCAGTTTTAGTGGGCTAGCGGGGCTCAATGAGCAGTTCTTC. It codes for CASSFSGLAGLNEQFF. Together with reference TRBV7-9 and TRBJ2-1, the CDR3 gives the full variable domain: DTGVSQNPRHKITKRGQNVTFRCDPISEHNRLYWYRQTLGQGPEFLTYFQNEAQLEKSRLLSDRFSAERPKGSFSTLEIQRTEQGDSAMYLCASSFSGLAGLNEQFFGPGTRLTVL.

V gene TRBV5-1 combines with J gene TRBJ2-3, with 11 bases fitting TRBD1. Trimming removed 2 bases from V and 5 bases from J; junction bases left unmatched: 7. Germline V gene sequence: CDR1 SGHRS, CDR2 YFSETQ. CDR3 size: 16 residues. CDR3 residues: CASSLQGQGVVDTQYF. The CDR3 nucleotides are TGCGCCAGCAGCTTACAGGGACAGGGGGTGGTAGATACGCAGTATTTT.

As to this clone: The junction shows a germline mismatch at one end, possibly a read error. The genes are TRBV5-6 and TRBJ1-3; D is perhaps TRBD1 (5 bases). The germline CDR1 and CDR2 sequences are SGHDT and YYEEEE. CDR3 length equals 15 residues. The CDR3 loop reads CASGLGPSSGNTIYF. The CDR3 DNA is TGTGCCAGCGGCTTGGGGCCAAGCTCTGGAAACACCATATATTTT.

This clone was counted a single time. V usage is TRBV7-8 and J usage is TRBJ1-5, with D perhaps TRBD1 (5 bases). V was cut by 2 bases and J by 5 bases, with 7 bases left in between. This CDR3 spans 13 amino acids. Germline-derived CDR1 and CDR2 are SGHVS and FQNEAQ. The CDR3 DNA is TGTGCCAGCAGCTTATGGGGGGATCAGCCCCAGCATTTT. Translated, it gives CASSLWGDQPQHF.

The rearrangement links TRBV6-6 to TRBJ2-7; D call uncertain. Germline CDR1 and CDR2: MNHNY and SVGAGI (reference sequence). The CDR3 loop spans 12 amino acids. V lost 5 bases to trimming and J lost 5 bases, with 10 bases between them. This CDR3 is CASSIVVDEQYF. DNA of the CDR3: TGTGCCAGCAGTATCGTAGTGGACGAGCAGTACTTC.

This chain connects TRBV2 to TRBJ2-1; a possible D gene is TRBD2 (6 bases). Trimming took off 6 bases at V and 6 bases at J, with 18 bases between the two ends. The CDR3 is 15 residues long. Germline V gene lookup returns CDR1 SNHLY and CDR2 FYNNEI. The CDR3 sequence is CASRDRTGEGNEQFF. The CDR3 nucleotides are TGTGCCAGCAGAGATCGGACGGGAGAGGGCAATGAGCAGTTCTTC.

V is TRBV11-2 and J is TRBJ2-1; the D gene is possibly TRBD1 (6 bases). V was pared by 3 bases and J by 7 bases, with 13 bases between. The CDR3 contains 14 residues. Germline CDR1 and CDR2: SGHAT and FQNNGV. CDR3 region: CASSFATGPNEQFF. The CDR3 region has the DNA TGTGCCAGCAGCTTCGCTACAGGGCCAAATGAGCAGTTCTTC.

This chain uses TRBV25-1 with TRBJ1-4; the D gene is possibly TRBD1 (6 bases). Trimming left V 6 bases short and J 11 bases short, with 16 bases between. The CDR3 is 13 residues long. The germline CDR1 and CDR2 sequences are MGHDK and SYGVNS. The CDR3 nucleotides are TGTGCCAGCAGGGGGGGCGTTGGTGGGAAACTGTTTTTT. This sequence encodes CASRGGVGGKLFF.

The gene calls are TRBV6-6 and TRBJ2-2; D call uncertain. This CDR3 comprises 14 residues. V gave up 2 bases and J gave up 4 bases, with 8 bases separating them. Germline V CDR1 and CDR2: MNHNY, SVGAGI (reference sequence). The CDR3 DNA is TGTGCCAGCAGTTACGGGTTATCCACCGGGGAGCTGTTTTTT. Protein: CASSYGLSTGELFF.

The chain recombines TRBV7-2 with TRBJ2-7; 9 positions match TRBD2. The V gene's germline CDR1 is SGHTA and CDR2 FQGNSA. V lost 8 bases to trimming and J lost 3 bases; unmatched junction nucleotides: 11. The CDR3 is 15 residues long. The CDR3 here is CASRGGGGTDYEQYF. The DNA for the CDR3 is TGTGCCAGCCGCGGGGGGGGAGGGACTGACTACGAGCAGTACTTC.

The rearrangement links TRBV28 to TRBJ1-2; D is uncertain. This CDR3 has 15 residues. The germline gives CDR1 MDHEN, CDR2 SYDVKM. V lost 2 bases to trimming and J lost 7 bases, with 17 bases between them. The CDR3 bases are TGTGCCAGCAGTTTACCTGCGGGGTGGTCGATTGGCTACACCTTC. Its protein product is CASSLPAGWSIGYTF.